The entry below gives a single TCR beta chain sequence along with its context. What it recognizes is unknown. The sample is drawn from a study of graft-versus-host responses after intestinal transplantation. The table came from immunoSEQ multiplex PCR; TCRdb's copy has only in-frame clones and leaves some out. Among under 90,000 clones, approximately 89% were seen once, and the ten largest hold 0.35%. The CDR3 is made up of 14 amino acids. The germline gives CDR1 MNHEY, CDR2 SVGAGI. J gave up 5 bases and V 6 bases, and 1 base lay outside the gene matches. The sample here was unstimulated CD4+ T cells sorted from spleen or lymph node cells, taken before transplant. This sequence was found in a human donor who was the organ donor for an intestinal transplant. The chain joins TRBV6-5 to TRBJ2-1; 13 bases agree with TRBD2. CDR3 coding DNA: TGTGCCAGCAGAGGACTAGCGGGAGACAATGAGCAGTTCTTC. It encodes CASRGLAGDNEQFF.